Listed below are T cell receptor beta chains from one sample, sequenced in a study of shared T cell receptors in the human thymus. The assay was immunoSEQ multiplex PCR, and TCRdb's table has in-frame clones only and misses some. This table holds hundreds of thousands of clones, around 87% found once. The same specimen was also included in a second study, on human thymus T cells.

Material for sequencing was thymocytes. The receptors derive from a boy in the first two years of life with a congenital heart defect. The CDR3 runs from the conserved cysteine through the conserved F or W. A D gene is named only where the DNA matches it firmly.

.	TRBV19	TRBJ1-1	CASSRTAGVYAEAFF
TRBD2	TRBV19	TRBJ2-5	CASSHLRDGRETQYF
TRBD2	TRBV27	TRBJ2-5	CASKRESGTEETQYF
TRBD2	TRBV29-1	TRBJ2-1	CSVDLFPGTTSEQFF
TRBD1	TRBV11-3	TRBJ2-2	CASTSKLRNGTGNGELFF
.	TRBV7-2	TRBJ1-5	CASSLEGSSNQPQHF
.	TRBV27	TRBJ1-5	CASSDSLGNQPQHF
.	TRBV7-9	TRBJ1-1	CASSLGTLDNTEAFF
TRBD2	TRBV4-1	TRBJ2-1	CASSQSVPSGRPGYNEQFF
TRBD1	TRBV5-1	TRBJ1-1	CASSLALTGGHFSRDTEAFF
.	TRBV13	TRBJ2-1	CASSLPGGHNEQFF
.	TRBV27	TRBJ2-7	CASSPYRPGHNSYEQYF
.	TRBV25-1	TRBJ2-3	CASLPSASTDTQYF
TRBD2	TRBV11-2	TRBJ2-7	CASSLSGTSPSYEQYF
.	TRBV5-8	TRBJ1-5	CASSLAVSRGSNQPQHF
.	TRBV6-4	TRBJ2-3	CASSVFPAEGTDTQYF
TRBD1	TRBV5-1	TRBJ1-6	CASSLATGTEGLYNSPLHF
TRBD1	TRBV27	TRBJ2-3	CASNEGQGNTDTQYF
.	TRBV14	TRBJ1-2	CASSQTYAAGNYGYTF
.	TRBV27	TRBJ1-5	CASRDQGRGNQPQHF
.	TRBV19	TRBJ1-3	CASSPSRKRSGNTIYF
TRBD2	TRBV18	TRBJ2-7	CASSPPDPRSGDEQYF
.	TRBV7-9	TRBJ1-2	CASSSDTNYGYTF
.	TRBV10-3	TRBJ1-2	CAISEAQGLGSYGYTF
.	TRBV21-1	TRBJ1-5	CASSKSVFNQPQHF
.	TRBV7-3	TRBJ2-3	CASSPGTQDTQYF
.	TRBV29-1	TRBJ2-3	CSVGFRDTDTQYF
TRBD2	TRBV6-5	TRBJ2-1	CASSSLGRVSYNEQFF
TRBD1	TRBV10-3	TRBJ2-1	CAISDMDRLKGQFF
TRBD2	TRBV15	TRBJ2-5	CATSRATSGGQETQYF
.	TRBV5-1	TRBJ1-4	CASSLVQGEKLFF
TRBD2	TRBV29-1	TRBJ2-1	CSELIAGGAAGEQFF
.	TRBV5-1	TRBJ2-5	CASSLDAGTETQYF
.	TRBV28	TRBJ2-7	CASRNGLEGRIYEQYF
TRBD2	TRBV5-4	TRBJ2-7	CASSLPHIAGGRYEQYF
.	TRBV5-4	TRBJ2-5	CASKQGGRETQYF
TRBD1	TRBV5-1	TRBJ1-3	CASRPGQGNGNTIYF
.	TRBV6-1	TRBJ1-5	CASREVVLQQGSNQPQHF
TRBD1	TRBV4-3	TRBJ2-1	CASADRARGDEQFF
.	TRBV6-1	TRBJ1-5	CASSEDSSNSNQPQHF
TRBD1	TRBV18	TRBJ2-7	CASSPHGTGAASYEQYF
.	TRBV29-1	TRBJ1-1	CSVANTEAFF